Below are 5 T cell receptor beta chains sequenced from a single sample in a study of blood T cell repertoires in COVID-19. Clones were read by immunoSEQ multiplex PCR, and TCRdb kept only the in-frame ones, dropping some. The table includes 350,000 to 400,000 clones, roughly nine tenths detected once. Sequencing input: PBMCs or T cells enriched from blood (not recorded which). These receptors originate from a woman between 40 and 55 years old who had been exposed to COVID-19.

The CDR3 DNA is TGCAGCGTTGATTTGACAGGGGAAGCTTTCTTT. The encoded protein is CSVDLTGEAFF. V is TRBV29-1 and J is TRBJ1-1; 7 positions match TRBD1. The CDR3 is 11 residues long. Per germline, CDR1 SQVTM and CDR2 ANQGSEA. Unmatched junction bases numbered 3, after V lost 3 bases and J lost 8 bases.

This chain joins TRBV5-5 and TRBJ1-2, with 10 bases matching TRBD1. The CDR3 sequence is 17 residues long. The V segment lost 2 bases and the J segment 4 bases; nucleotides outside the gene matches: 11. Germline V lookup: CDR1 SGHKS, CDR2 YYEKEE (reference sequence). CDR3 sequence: CASSFGPGQGGSYGYTF. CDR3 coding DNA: TGTGCCAGCAGCTTTGGTCCCGGACAGGGGGGGTCCTATGGCTACACCTTC.

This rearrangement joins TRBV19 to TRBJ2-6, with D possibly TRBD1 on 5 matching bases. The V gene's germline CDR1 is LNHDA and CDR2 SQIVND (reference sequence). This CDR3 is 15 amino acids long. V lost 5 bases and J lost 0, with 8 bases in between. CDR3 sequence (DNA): TGTGCCAGTAGTCAGGGCCACTCTGGGGCCAACGTCCTGACTTTC. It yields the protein CASSQGHSGANVLTF.

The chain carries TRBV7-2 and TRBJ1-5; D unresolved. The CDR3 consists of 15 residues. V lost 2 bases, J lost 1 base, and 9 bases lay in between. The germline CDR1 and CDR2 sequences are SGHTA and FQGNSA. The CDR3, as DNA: TGTGCCAGCAGCTTAATGGGCAGGAGCAATCAGCCCCAGCATTTT. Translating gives CASSLMGRSNQPQHF.

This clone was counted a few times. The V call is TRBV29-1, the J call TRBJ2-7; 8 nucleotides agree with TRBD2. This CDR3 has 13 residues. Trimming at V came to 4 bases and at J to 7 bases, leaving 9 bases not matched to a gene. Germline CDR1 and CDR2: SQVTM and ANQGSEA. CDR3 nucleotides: TGCAGCGTTGGAGAAGCGGGAGAGGGAGAGCAGTACTTC. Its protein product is CSVGEAGEGEQYF.